The 16 T cell receptor beta chains presented below share a single source sample, sequenced in a study of shared clonotypes between healthy human individuals. Only in-frame clones appear in the TCRdb table, and some are missing; sequencing was by immunoSEQ multiplex PCR. The data hold under 850,000 clones, with 80% to 95% observed a single time. CD8 cells regarded as naive lacked CD45RO, were positively chosen for CCR7, and omitted terminally differentiated effector memory CD45RA+ cells. Material: naive CD8+ T cells sorted from blood. The receptors originated from a man under 40 in good health.

This clone was found once. With a much larger clone just one base away, this may be a read error. This chain uses TRBV28 with TRBJ2-3; 10 nucleotides align to TRBD1. CDR3 size: 15 residues. Germline V lookup: CDR1 MDHEN, CDR2 SYDVKM. The V and J ends lost 5 bases and 1 base, in that order; junction bases with no gene match: 3. CDR3 loop: CASSVGTGGTDTQYF. Written as DNA, the CDR3 is TGTGCCAGCAGTGTCGGGACAGGGGGCACAGATACGCAGTATTTT.

This chain uses TRBV6-6 with TRBJ1-5; D is unclear. The CDR3 sequence is 14 residues long. Trimming cost V 0 bases and J 6 bases, with 9 bases left between them. Per germline, CDR1 MNHNY and CDR2 SVGAGI (reference sequence). CDR3 region: CASSYSGVGQPQHF. The CDR3 DNA sequence: TGTGCCAGCAGTTACTCAGGAGTCGGTCAGCCCCAGCATTTT.

The CDR3 loop reads CASSRYRGRSYNEQFF. The CDR3 coding sequence is TGCGCCAGCAGCCGTTACAGGGGTCGCTCCTACAATGAGCAGTTCTTC. J is TRBJ2-1 and V is TRBV4-3; TRBD1 aligns across 7 bases. In germline, CDR1 is LGHNA, CDR2 YSLEER. V gave up 4 bases and J gave up 0 bases; unmatched junction bases: 6. The CDR3 is made up of 16 amino acids.

This clone appeared a single time. V gene TRBV27 combines with J gene TRBJ2-7, with D tentatively TRBD2 (5 bases). Germline-derived CDR1 and CDR2 are MNHEY and SMNVEV (reference sequence). The length of the CDR3 is 13 residues. V was pared by 3 bases and J by 6 bases, with 12 bases between. Written as DNA, the CDR3 is TGTGCCAGCAGTTTTAAGGTAGCGACCGAGCAGTACTTC. Encoded protein: CASSFKVATEQYF.

The J gene is TRBJ2-3, the V gene TRBV29-1; 10 positions agree with TRBD2. Germline trimming cut 6 bases from V and 1 base from J; bases unmatched to any gene: 4. The CDR3 has 14 amino acids. Germline V CDR1 and CDR2: SQVTM, ANQGSEA. The CDR3 is CSVPAGGRTDTQYF. The CDR3 nucleotides read TGCAGCGTGCCAGCGGGAGGGCGCACAGATACGCAGTATTTT.

The chain joins TRBV27 to TRBJ1-1; TRBD1 agrees at 7 bases. The CDR3 runs 16 residues. Germline loops: CDR1 MNHEY, CDR2 SMNVEV (reference sequence). The V gene end was trimmed by 4 bases and the J gene end by 0 bases; junction bases not matched to a gene: 8. The CDR3 nucleotides are TGTGCCAGCAGTTCTCCATTGACAGGGATGAACACTGAAGCTTTCTTT. It specifies CASSSPLTGMNTEAFF.

This clone was detected only once. V is TRBV6-5 and J is TRBJ1-1; maybe TRBD1 (5 bases). CDR1 is MNHEY and CDR2 is SVGAGI in the germline V gene. CDR3 length: 13 residues. Trimming pared 7 bases from V and 1 base from J, leaving 10 bases between. In DNA form, the CDR3 reads TGTGCCAGCAACCAGGGAGAGAACACTGAAGCTTTCTTT. Amino acids: CASNQGENTEAFF.

The CDR3 DNA is TGCGCCAGCAGTACCTGCGTTGCGGCGGACAGAAGAACACCCACCCCCTACGAGCAGTACTTC. It codes for CASSTCVAADRRTPTPYEQYF. This chain connects TRBV23-1 to TRBJ2-7, with a possible D match to TRBD1 (6 bases). TRBV23-1 is assigned to the ORF class and has an uncertain function. Trimming removed 5 bases at V and 2 bases at J, with 34 bases between. This CDR3 region has 21 residues.

The rearrangement joins TRBV5-1 to TRBJ1-4; D is possibly TRBD1 (6 bases). The V gene lost 5 bases and the J gene lost 3 bases, with 8 bases spanning the gap. There are 13 residues in the CDR3. Germline V gene sequence: CDR1 SGHRS, CDR2 YFSETQ. CDR3: CASRDSPNEKLFF. CDR3 nucleotide sequence: TGCGCCAGCAGGGACAGCCCTAATGAAAAACTGTTTTTT.

The V call is TRBV2, the J call TRBJ2-4; no definite D call. Trimming shortened V by 5 bases and J by 1 base, and 9 bases separated the two germline ends. CDR1 and CDR2 from the germline V gene are SNHLY and FYNNEI. CDR3 length: 14 residues. CDR3 residues: CASSLPRAKNIQYF. CDR3 in DNA: TGTGCCAGCAGTCTACCTCGGGCCAAAAACATTCAGTACTTC.

The chain links TRBV13 to TRBJ2-7, with 8 bases matching TRBD1. Germline assignment: CDR1 PRHDT and CDR2 FYEKMQ (reference sequence). This CDR3 has 15 amino acids. Trimming removed 5 bases from V and 7 bases from J; junction bases left unmatched: 13. The DNA of the CDR3 is TGTGCCAGCAGCCACAGAGAGCAGGGGGCTGTGGAGCAGTACTTC. Residues: CASSHREQGAVEQYF.

This clone was found a few times. This chain connects TRBV6-1 to TRBJ1-2; tentative D call: TRBD1 (5 bases). Trimming took off 6 bases at V and 2 bases at J, with 10 bases between the two ends. CDR1 is MNHNS and CDR2 is SASEGT in the germline V gene. This CDR3 is built from 13 residues. CDR3 DNA: TGTGCCAGCAGAGGGACGGAGAACTATGGCTACACCTTC. Translating it yields CASRGTENYGYTF.

The chain joins TRBV20-1 to TRBJ2-1; D not certain. There are 11 residues in the CDR3. V was pared by 2 bases and J by 9 bases, with 8 bases between. The V gene's germline CDR1 is DFQATT and CDR2 SNEGSKA (reference sequence). The CDR3 sequence: CSARLRIEQFF. DNA of the CDR3: TGCAGTGCTAGACTACGCATTGAGCAGTTCTTC.

This sequence joins TRBV30 and TRBJ2-7, with D perhaps TRBD1 (6 bases). The CDR3 totals 15 residues. Trimming took off 0 bases at V and 3 bases at J, with 15 bases between the two ends. Looked up from germline, CDR1 is GTSNPN and CDR2 is SVGIG (reference sequence). The CDR3 protein is CAWSVWDTTYYEQYF. The CDR3, as DNA: TGTGCCTGGAGTGTGTGGGACACCACGTACTACGAGCAGTACTTC. Variable domain in full (rest from reference TRBV30 and TRBJ2-7): SQTIHQWPATLVQPVGSPLSLECTVEGTSNPNLYWYRQAAGRGLQLLFYSVGIGQISSEVPQNLSASRPQDRQFILSSKKLLLSDSGFYLCAWSVWDTTYYEQYFGPGTRLTVT.

The rearrangement links TRBV9 to TRBJ1-1; weak D call: TRBD1 (5 bases). The CDR3 covers 15 residues. V was trimmed by 1 base and J by 0 bases, leaving 10 bases between them. Germline assignment: CDR1 SGDLS and CDR2 YYNGEE. CDR3 sequence: CASSVSGRLNTEAFF. The CDR3 DNA reads TGTGCCAGCAGCGTATCAGGGAGGTTGAACACTGAAGCTTTCTTT.

The chain recombines TRBV25-1 with TRBJ1-1; D is perhaps TRBD1 (5 bases). V was trimmed by 4 bases and J by 3 bases, leaving 15 bases between them. Germline-derived CDR1 and CDR2 are MGHDK and SYGVNS. This CDR3 spans 15 amino acids. This chain's CDR3 is CASSVPGTKDTEAFF. The CDR3, as DNA: TGTGCCAGCAGTGTGCCCGGGACCAAAGACACTGAAGCTTTCTTT.